This T cell receptor (beta chain) was identified in a study of T cell changes during pregnancy in multiple sclerosis. The data were produced by immunoSEQ multiplex PCR, yet TCRdb's version contains in-frame clones alone and is incomplete. The sample holds 20,000 to 25,000 clones, around 85% seen once. The CDR3 is 15 amino acids. The J segment lost 6 bases and the V segment lost 5 bases, leaving 5 bases of the junction unmatched. CDR1 is MNHNS, CDR2 SASEGT, per germline. The sequenced sample was CD8+ T cells from peripheral blood mononuclear cells, obtained in the first trimester of pregnancy. The chain links TRBV6-1 to TRBJ1-5, with 12 bases identical to TRBD1. The clonotype was recovered from a female donor in good health, enrolled as a control in a pregnancy study. Here the CDR3 reads CASSKKGQGAQPQHF. The CDR3 DNA sequence: TGTGCCAGCAGTAAAAAGGGACAGGGGGCTCAGCCCCAGCATTTT.